This TCR beta chain is drawn from a study of human T cells and chemical hapten exposure. Germline V CDR1 and CDR2: DFQATT, SNEGSKA (reference sequence). With V trimmed by 0 bases and J by 4 bases, 3 bases remained unmatched. CDR3 length: 13 residues. TCRdb called the 5' RACE reads again in MiXCR, with one record for every CDR3 protein. The repertoire holds about 140,000 distinct CDR3 sequences, with around 4% as singletons. This clonotype occurred many times. Total RNA was isolated from whole blood that had not been fractionated. The chain combines TRBV20-1 with TRBJ2-7, with 7 bases aligning to TRBD2. The TCR comes from a female donor in good health. The CDR3 nucleotides read TGCAGTGCTAGAGACTGGGAGGGGTACGAGCAGTACTTC. This gives the protein CSARDWEGYEQYF.